The 3 T cell receptor beta chains below come from one sample, sequenced in a study of CD8 T cells in Susac syndrome. An input of roughly 0.5 to 1 ug of RNA was subjected to reverse transcription using random hexamers. MiXCR, applied by TCRdb to the immunoSEQ multiplex PCR reads, yields one record per CDR3 protein. This table holds about 70,000 distinct CDR3 sequences, around 95% found once. Material: CD8+ T cells from PBMCs. The source is a human donor in good health.

V usage is TRBV28 and J usage is TRBJ1-1, with D unresolved. The germline V gene has CDR1 MDHEN and CDR2 SYDVKM. Trimming took 5 bases from V and 7 from J, leaving 17 bases between them. The CDR3 covers 14 residues. The CDR3 spells CASSPTRHPYEAFF. In DNA form, the CDR3 reads TGTGCCAGCAGTCCCACCCGACACCCTTATGAAGCTTTCTTT. Combining the CDR3 with reference TRBV28 and TRBJ1-1 gives the whole variable domain DVKVTQSSRYLVKRTGEKVFLECVQDMDHENMFWYRQDPGLGLRLIYFSYDVKMKEKGDIPEGYSVSREKKERFSLILESASTNQTSMYLCASSPTRHPYEAFFGQGTRLTVV.

The chain recombines TRBV20-1 with TRBJ2-3; 11 nucleotides align to TRBD2. CDR3 size: 17 residues. V was pared by 3 bases and J by 2 bases, with 10 bases of the junction left unmatched. Germline V lookup: CDR1 DFQATT, CDR2 SNEGSKA (reference sequence). The CDR3 loop reads CSARMDGTSGFTDTQYF. In DNA, the CDR3 is TGCAGTGCTAGGATGGATGGGACTAGCGGATTCACAGATACGCAGTATTTT.

The CDR3 DNA follows: TGTGCCAGCAGCTTGGTAGAATACAATGAGCAGTTCTTC. Translation: CASSLVEYNEQFF. This rearrangement joins TRBV7-3 to TRBJ2-1; D gene unclear. The germline V gene encodes CDR1 SGHTA and CDR2 FQGTGA. The CDR3 consists of 13 residues. V lost 3 bases and J 4 bases, leaving 7 bases between the germline ends.